What follows are 27 T cell receptor beta chains derived from one specimen sequenced in a study of T cells in Graves' hyperthyroidism and ophthalmopathy. TCR beta CDR3 regions were amplified from RNA. First-round RT-PCR of the TCR CDR3 relied on the HTBI primer set. TCRdb re-called the multiplex PCR reads with MiXCR, one entry per CDR3 protein. The sample includes 300,000 to 400,000 distinct CDR3 sequences, around a sixth of them seen just once. The sample consisted of blood. The receptors originated from a woman aged 45-59 years with Graves' hyperthyroidism.

This clonotype came up many times. This chain connects TRBV11-1 to TRBJ1-1, with unresolved D. V was trimmed by 9 bases and J by 1 base, leaving 15 bases between them. Germline V gene data show CDR1 as SGHAT and CDR2 as FQDESV (reference sequence). The CDR3 spans 14 residues. CDR3 nucleotides: TGTGCCAGGACCATTAACGCAGGGAACACTGAAGCTTTCTTT. Its protein is CARTINAGNTEAFF. Together with reference TRBV11-1 and TRBJ1-1, the CDR3 gives the full variable domain: EAEVAQSPRYKITEKSQAVAFWCDPISGHATLYWYRQILGQGPELLVQFQDESVVDDSQLPKDRFSAERLKGVDSTLKIQPAELGDSAMYLCARTINAGNTEAFFGQGTRLTVV.

The V gene is TRBV29-1, the J gene TRBJ1-3; no reliable D call. This CDR3 is 14 amino acids long. The V and J ends lost 6 bases and 2 bases respectively, with 14 bases between them. Germline V CDR1 and CDR2: SQVTM, ANQGSEA. CDR3 sequence: CSVRRLLAGNTIYF. The CDR3 DNA is TGCAGCGTGCGGCGACTTTTGGCTGGAAACACCATATATTTT.

The genes are TRBV29-1 and TRBJ2-3; 7 bases are a match to TRBD1. The CDR3 is made up of 12 amino acids. V was pared by 4 bases and J by 6 bases, with 4 bases of the junction left unmatched. CDR1 is SQVTM and CDR2 is ANQGSEA in the germline V gene. The CDR3 sequence: CSVGQGDDTQYF. The CDR3 DNA follows: TGCAGCGTTGGGCAGGGGGACGATACGCAGTATTTT.

This clonotype was seen a handful of times. The chain combines TRBV20-1 with TRBJ2-3, with 13 bases identical to TRBD2. V gave up 6 bases and J gave up 0 bases; unmatched junction bases: 3. Germline CDR1 DFQATT, CDR2 SNEGSKA (reference sequence). The CDR3 is 15 amino acids. The CDR3 region is CSAGTSGTSTDTQYF. CDR3 nucleotides: TGCAGTGCCGGGACTAGCGGGACTAGCACAGATACGCAGTATTTT.

This clonotype has more than one count but fewer than ten. The gene calls are TRBV5-1 and TRBJ1-2, with D perhaps matching TRBD1 (6 bases). The CDR3 covers 15 residues. Germline loops: CDR1 SGHRS, CDR2 YFSETQ. Trimming took off 4 bases at V and 4 bases at J, with 17 bases between the two ends. The CDR3 DNA reads TGCGCCAGCAGCCAGGACTACGGGGGCGGCTATGGCTACACCTTC. Protein product: CASSQDYGGGYGYTF.

This clonotype was counted once. This chain joins TRBV28 and TRBJ1-2; 8 bases are shared with TRBD1. The junction had 7 bases not matched to a gene; V was cut back by 6 bases and J by 4 bases. Per the germline V gene, CDR1 is MDHEN and CDR2 is SYDVKM. The CDR3 runs to 14 residues. The CDR3 region is CASRQGAFPYGYTF. The CDR3 bases are TGTGCCAGCAGGCAGGGGGCGTTTCCCTATGGCTACACCTTC.

V usage is TRBV19 and J usage is TRBJ1-2; D is uncertain. V lost 3 bases and J 3 bases, leaving 8 bases between the germline ends. CDR3 length: 13 residues. Germline V gives CDR1 LNHDA, CDR2 SQIVND (reference sequence). The CDR3 spells CASSISSHYGYTF. CDR3 coding DNA: TGTGCCAGTAGTATCTCCAGCCACTATGGCTACACCTTC. The full variable domain, its missing parts supplied by reference TRBV19 and TRBJ1-2, is DGGITQSPKYLFRKEGQNVTLSCEQNLNHDAMYWYRQDPGQGLRLIYYSQIVNDFQKGDIAEGYSVSREKKESFPLTVTSAQKNPTAFYLCASSISSHYGYTFGSGTRLTVV.

Points on this clonotype: A clone one base away is much larger, so this may be a read error. The V call is TRBV2, the J call TRBJ2-5; TRBD1 aligns across 7 bases. This CDR3 is 12 amino acids long. Germline V gene data show CDR1 as SNHLY and CDR2 as FYNNEI. CDR3 protein: CASRWQGETQHF. The CDR3 nucleotides are TGTGCCAGCAGGTGGCAGGGGGAGACCCAGCACTTC.

The chain employs TRBV18 and TRBJ2-6; 9 nucleotides align to TRBD1. With 5 bases clipped from V and 0 bases from J, the junction kept 5 bases outside the gene matches. This CDR3 is 17 amino acids long. CDR1 and CDR2 from the germline V gene are KGHSH and LQKENI. The CDR3 nucleotides read TGTGCCAGCTCATCGGACAGGGGCCTCTCTGGGGCCAACGTCCTGACTTTC. This gives the protein CASSSDRGLSGANVLTF.

The V gene is TRBV19, the J gene TRBJ2-1; D is unclear. CDR1 and CDR2 (germline): LNHDA, SQIVND (reference sequence). This CDR3 has 15 residues. V was cut by 2 bases and J by 5 bases, with 13 bases left in between. The CDR3 loop reads CASSIKGWLDNEQFF. The CDR3 DNA sequence: TGTGCCAGTAGTATAAAAGGGTGGCTAGACAATGAGCAGTTCTTC.

The chain employs TRBV30 and TRBJ2-1; 9 bases align to TRBD2. The CDR3 extends over 13 amino acids. V lost 5 bases, J lost 4 bases, and 3 bases stayed unmatched. Germline CDR1 and CDR2: GTSNPN and SVGIG (reference sequence). CDR3 protein: CAWEREAYNEQFF. CDR3 coding DNA: TGTGCCTGGGAGCGGGAGGCGTACAATGAGCAGTTCTTC.

This chain connects TRBV12-3 or TRBV12-4 to TRBJ2-3; TRBD2 aligns across 9 bases. V shed 7 bases and J 3 bases; nucleotides not matched to a gene: 14. The CDR3 is made up of 17 amino acids. The CDR3 DNA follows: TGTGCCAGCACCAACTGGGTGGCGGGGGGGCCGACAGATACGCAGTATTTT. Translation: CASTNWVAGGPTDTQYF.

A note on this clonotype: Germline is not matched at one junction end, which may reflect a read error. V usage is TRBV6-2 or TRBV6-3 and J usage is TRBJ2-2; tentative D call: TRBD2 (6 bases). This CDR3 has 15 amino acids. The germline V gene encodes CDR1 MNHEY and CDR2 SVGEGT. CDR3 DNA: TGTGCCAGCAGTCCGGTGCGGGGAGGCACCGGGGAGCTGTCTTTT. Protein product: CASSPVRGGTGELSF.

This clonotype has just a few counts. The DNA of the CDR3 is TGTGCCAGCAGTTATTCCTGGGACAGCCCCGATGGCTACACCTTC. This translates into CASSYSWDSPDGYTF. The genes are TRBV6-1 and TRBJ1-2; 7 nucleotides align to TRBD1. CDR1 and CDR2 (germline): MNHNS, SASEGT. This CDR3 contains 15 residues. The J segment lost 6 bases and the V segment lost 5 bases, leaving 12 bases of the junction unmatched.

About this clonotype itself: This sequence may be a read error, since a much larger clone differs from it by one base. The chain uses TRBV11-1 and TRBJ2-1; 16 nucleotides agree with TRBD2. Germline V lookup: CDR1 SGHAT, CDR2 FQDESV (reference sequence). The J segment lost 5 bases and the V segment lost 5 bases, leaving 6 bases of the junction unmatched. This CDR3 comprises 17 residues. CDR3 sequence (DNA): TGTGCCAGCAGCCTGGGACTAGCGGGAGGGGGCCACAATGAGCAGTTCTTC. This sequence encodes CASSLGLAGGGHNEQFF. Together with reference TRBV11-1 and TRBJ2-1, the CDR3 gives the full variable domain: EAEVAQSPRYKITEKSQAVAFWCDPISGHATLYWYRQILGQGPELLVQFQDESVVDDSQLPKDRFSAERLKGVDSTLKIQPAELGDSAMYLCASSLGLAGGGHNEQFFGPGTRLTVL.

This clonotype has just a few counts. The chain couples TRBV19 to TRBJ2-3; D gene uncertain. The V gene lost 3 bases and the J gene lost 1 base, with 5 bases spanning the gap. The CDR3 runs to 13 residues. Germline values: CDR1 LNHDA, CDR2 SQIVND (reference sequence). DNA for the CDR3: TGTGCCAGTAGTATTCAGGGCACAGATACGCAGTATTTT. Amino acid sequence: CASSIQGTDTQYF.

The sample holds a few counts of this clonotype. This rearrangement joins TRBV19 to TRBJ1-5; D ambiguous. The CDR3 spans 15 residues. Trimming removed 1 base from V and 0 bases from J, with 7 bases in between. CDR1 is LNHDA, CDR2 SQIVND, per germline (reference sequence). The CDR3 region is CASSIGQDSNQPQHF. The CDR3 nucleotides read TGTGCCAGTAGTATAGGCCAGGATAGCAATCAGCCCCAGCATTTT.

The sample holds a few counts of this clonotype. CDR3 in DNA: TGTGCCAGCACCCGATGGGGACGGGAAAATTCACCCCTCCACTTT. It translates to CASTRWGRENSPLHF. This rearrangement joins TRBV5-8 to TRBJ1-6, with D perhaps TRBD1 (5 bases). V lost 6 bases and J lost 7, with 17 bases in between. Germline values: CDR1 SGHTS, CDR2 YDEGEE. The CDR3 is 15 amino acids.

This clonotype was recorded at least ten times. The V and J genes are TRBV6-1 and TRBJ1-2; D uncertain. Per the germline V gene, CDR1 is MNHNS and CDR2 is SASEGT. The CDR3 covers 14 residues. V was pared by 6 bases and J by 1 base, with 12 bases between. The chain's CDR3 is CASRALGSNYGYTF. CDR3 sequence (DNA): TGTGCCAGCAGAGCCCTGGGAAGTAACTATGGCTACACCTTC.

The CDR3, as DNA: TGTGCCAGCAGCTTCCAGTTCGGGGGCGGGAGCACAGATACGCAGTATTTT. Translation gives CASSFQFGGGSTDTQYF. The chain joins TRBV13 to TRBJ2-3; D is possibly TRBD1 or TRBD2 (6 bases each). The CDR3 sequence is 17 residues long. The germline CDR1 and CDR2 sequences are PRHDT and FYEKMQ (reference sequence). The germline V and J ends were trimmed by 3 bases and 0 bases, with 16 bases remaining between them.

This clonotype was recorded a few times. This chain links TRBV18 with TRBJ2-5, with D possibly matching TRBD2 (6 bases). The germline CDR1 and CDR2 sequences are KGHSH and LQKENI. CDR3 length equals 14 residues. V lost 3 bases, J lost 4 bases, and 12 bases lay in between. The chain's CDR3 is CASSPGGAVETQYF. The CDR3 coding sequence is TGTGCCAGCTCACCCGGCGGGGCAGTAGAGACCCAGTACTTC.

About this clonotype: This may be a read error, as it is one base from a much larger clone. The V call is TRBV7-8, the J call TRBJ1-5; D not resolved. The CDR3 extends over 12 amino acids. Germline V gives CDR1 SGHVS, CDR2 FQNEAQ. For the CDR3, the DNA is TGTACCAGCAGCGACGGACGTCGGACCCAGCATTTT. The encoded protein is CTSSDGRRTQHF.

Only a few counts were recorded for this clonotype. V and J are TRBV10-3 and TRBJ2-5, with 7 bases identical to TRBD1. Per the germline V gene, CDR1 is ENHRY and CDR2 is SYGVKD. The CDR3 sequence is 15 residues long. The ends lost 5 bases at V and 1 base at J; junction bases unmatched: 7. The CDR3 sequence: CAISYTGVGQETQYF. In nucleotides, the CDR3 is TGTGCCATCAGTTACACAGGGGTTGGCCAAGAGACCCAGTACTTC.

This clonotype has ten or more counts. This chain joins TRBV28 and TRBJ2-1; 9 bases agree with TRBD2. The V gene end was trimmed by 4 bases and the J gene end by 6 bases; junction bases not matched to a gene: 7. The CDR3 consists of 15 residues. The germline gives CDR1 MDHEN, CDR2 SYDVKM. CDR3 loop: CASSSWASGVNEQFF. The CDR3 DNA is TGTGCCAGCAGTTCGTGGGCTAGCGGGGTCAATGAGCAGTTCTTC.

This clonotype came up many times. V usage is TRBV12-3 or TRBV12-4 and J usage is TRBJ2-3; 9 bases match TRBD2. Trimming at V came to 6 bases and at J to 2 bases, leaving 3 bases not matched to a gene. The CDR3 length is 14 residues. The CDR3 DNA sequence: TGTGCCAGCAGCTCTAGCGGGAACACAGATACGCAGTATTTT. Encoded protein: CASSSSGNTDTQYF.

Only one count was recorded for this clonotype. The chain combines TRBV11-2 with TRBJ2-7, with no clear D. CDR1 and CDR2 from the germline V gene are SGHAT and FQNNGV. The CDR3 extends over 15 amino acids. Between the trimmed V and J ends, which lost 3 bases and 2 bases, there was a span of 14 bases. DNA for the CDR3: TGTGCCAGCAGCTTTGGGGTTCGGATAGCCTACGAGCAGTACTTC. It specifies CASSFGVRIAYEQYF.

This clonotype has only a few counts. The chain has TRBV19 and TRBJ1-5; 11 bases are shared with TRBD1. V lost 3 bases to trimming and J lost 9 bases; unmatched junction nucleotides: 7. Germline V gene sequence: CDR1 LNHDA, CDR2 SQIVND (reference sequence). The CDR3 length is 15 residues. CDR3 protein: CASSIGTGGQRPQHF. DNA for the CDR3: TGTGCCAGTAGTATCGGGACAGGGGGTCAACGGCCCCAGCATTTT.